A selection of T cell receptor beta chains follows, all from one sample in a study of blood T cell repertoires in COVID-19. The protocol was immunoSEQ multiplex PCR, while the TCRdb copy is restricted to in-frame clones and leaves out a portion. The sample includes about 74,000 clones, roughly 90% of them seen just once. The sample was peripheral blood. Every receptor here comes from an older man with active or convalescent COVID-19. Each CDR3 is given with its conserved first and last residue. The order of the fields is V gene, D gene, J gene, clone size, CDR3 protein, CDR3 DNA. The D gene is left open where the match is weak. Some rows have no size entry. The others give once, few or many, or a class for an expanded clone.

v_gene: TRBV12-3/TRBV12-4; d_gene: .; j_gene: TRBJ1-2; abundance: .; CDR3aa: CASNRGGIYGYTF; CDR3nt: TGTGCCAGCAACCGGGGTGGCATCTATGGCTACACCTTC
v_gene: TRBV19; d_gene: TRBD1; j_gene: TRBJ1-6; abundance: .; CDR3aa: CASSIVEGAGSPLHF; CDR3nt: TGTGCCAGTAGTATAGTTGAGGGGGCAGGTTCACCCCTCCACTTT
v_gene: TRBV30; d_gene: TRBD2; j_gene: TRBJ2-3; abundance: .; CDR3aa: CAQRTSGADTQYF; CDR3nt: TGTGCCCAAAGGACTAGCGGCGCAGATACGCAGTATTTT
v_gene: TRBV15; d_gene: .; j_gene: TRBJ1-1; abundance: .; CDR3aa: CATSRPAGFTEAFF; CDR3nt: TGTGCCACCAGCAGACCGGCAGGGTTCACTGAAGCTTTCTTT
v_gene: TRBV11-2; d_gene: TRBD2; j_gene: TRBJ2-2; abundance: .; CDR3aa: CASSSPRLAPGELFF; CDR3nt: TGTGCCAGCAGCTCCCCTCGACTAGCCCCCGGGGAGCTGTTTTTT
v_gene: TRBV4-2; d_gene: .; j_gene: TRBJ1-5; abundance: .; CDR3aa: CASSQGVGRTQHF; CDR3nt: TGTGCCAGCAGCCAAGGAGTGGGCAGGACCCAGCATTTT
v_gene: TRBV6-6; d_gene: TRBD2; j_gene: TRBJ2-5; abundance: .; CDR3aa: CASSWTFRRGRGYQETQYF; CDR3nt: TGTGCCAGCAGCTGGACCTTTCGGCGCGGGAGGGGGTACCAAGAGACCCAGTACTTC
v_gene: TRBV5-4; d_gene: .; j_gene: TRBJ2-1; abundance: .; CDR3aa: CASSLGPSSNYNEQFF; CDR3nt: TGTGCCAGCAGCTTAGGGCCTAGCAGTAATTACAATGAGCAGTTCTTC
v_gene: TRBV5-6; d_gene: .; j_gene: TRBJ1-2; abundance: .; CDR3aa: CASSLGGVGYTF; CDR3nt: TGTGCCAGCAGCTTGGGGGGCGTCGGCTACACCTTC
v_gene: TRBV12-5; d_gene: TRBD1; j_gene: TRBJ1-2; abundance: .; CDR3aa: CASGSTGVYGYTF; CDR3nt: TGTGCTAGTGGTTCAACAGGGGTCTATGGCTACACCTTC
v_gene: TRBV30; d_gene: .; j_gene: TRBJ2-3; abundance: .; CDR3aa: CAWRGGGDTQYF; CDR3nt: TGTGCCTGGAGAGGGGGAGGGGATACGCAGTATTTT
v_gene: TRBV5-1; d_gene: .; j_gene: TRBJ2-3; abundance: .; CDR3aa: CASRGDTVRTDTQYF; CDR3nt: TGCGCCAGCAGAGGGGACACGGTTAGGACAGATACGCAGTATTTT
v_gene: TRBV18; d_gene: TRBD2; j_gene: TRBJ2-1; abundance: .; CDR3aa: CASSPGLAGILGEQFF; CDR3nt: TGTGCCAGCTCACCAGGACTAGCGGGGATTCTCGGTGAGCAGTTCTTC
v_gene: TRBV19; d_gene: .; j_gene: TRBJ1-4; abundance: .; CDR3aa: CASSWGDATNEKLFF; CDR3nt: TGTGCCAGTAGTTGGGGGGACGCAACTAATGAAAAACTGTTTTTT
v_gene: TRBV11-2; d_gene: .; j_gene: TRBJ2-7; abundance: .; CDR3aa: CASSLVAVYEQYF; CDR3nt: TGTGCCAGCAGCTTAGTCGCAGTCTACGAGCAGTACTTC
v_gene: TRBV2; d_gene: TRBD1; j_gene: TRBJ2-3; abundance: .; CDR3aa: CASSEGQGRDTQYF; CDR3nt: TGTGCCAGCAGTGAGGGACAGGGTCGCGATACGCAGTATTTT
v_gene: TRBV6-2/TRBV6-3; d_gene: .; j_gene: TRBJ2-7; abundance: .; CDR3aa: CASSSSSEQYF; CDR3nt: TGTGCCAGCAGTTCGAGTAGCGAGCAGTACTTC
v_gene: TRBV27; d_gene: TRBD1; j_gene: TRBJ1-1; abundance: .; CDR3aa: CASSTDRGGEAFF; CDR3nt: TGTGCCAGCAGCACCGACAGGGGTGGTGAAGCTTTCTTT
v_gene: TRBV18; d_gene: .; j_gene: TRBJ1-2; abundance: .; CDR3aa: CASSRDNGRGNYGYTF; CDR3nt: TGTGCCAGCTCACGAGATAATGGCAGGGGAAACTATGGCTACACCTTC
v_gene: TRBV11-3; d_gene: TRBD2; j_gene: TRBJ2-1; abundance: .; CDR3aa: CASSAGGNNEQFF; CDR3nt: TGTGCCAGCTCGGCGGGGGGTAACAATGAGCAGTTCTTC
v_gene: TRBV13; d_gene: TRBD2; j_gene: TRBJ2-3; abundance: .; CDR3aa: CASSPGLAGGRTDTQYF; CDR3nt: TGTGCCAGCAGCCCTGGACTAGCGGGGGGAAGGACAGATACGCAGTATTTT
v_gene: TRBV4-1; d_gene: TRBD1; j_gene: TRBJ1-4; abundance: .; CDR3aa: CASSQPYRGTGEKLFF; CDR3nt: TGCGCCAGCAGCCAACCCTACAGGGGAACGGGCGAAAAACTGTTTTTT
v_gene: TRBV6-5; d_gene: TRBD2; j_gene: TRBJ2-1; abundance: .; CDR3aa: CASSYSAGGSYNEQFF; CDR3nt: TGTGCCAGCAGTTACTCAGCCGGGGGGAGTTACAATGAGCAGTTCTTC
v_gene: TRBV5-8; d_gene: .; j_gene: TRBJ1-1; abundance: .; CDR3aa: CASSLPGRTEAFF; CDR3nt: TGTGCCAGCAGCTTGCCAGGAAGGACTGAAGCTTTCTTT
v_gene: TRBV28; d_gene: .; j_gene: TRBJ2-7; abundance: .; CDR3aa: CASATGSTYEQYF; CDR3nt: TGTGCCAGCGCAACCGGGAGTACCTACGAGCAGTACTTC
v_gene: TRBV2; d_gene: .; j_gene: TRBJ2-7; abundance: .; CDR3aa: CASSAGAYEQYF; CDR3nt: TGTGCCAGCAGTGCGGGAGCCTACGAGCAGTACTTC
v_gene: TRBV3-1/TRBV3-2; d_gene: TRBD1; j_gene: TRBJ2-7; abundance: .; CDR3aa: CASSQLSGGEQYF; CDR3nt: TGTGCCAGCAGCCAGCTATCAGGGGGCGAGCAGTACTTC
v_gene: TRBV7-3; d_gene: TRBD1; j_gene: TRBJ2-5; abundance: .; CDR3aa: CASSSGTGPQYF; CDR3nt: TGTGCCAGCAGCTCAGGGACAGGGCCCCAGTACTTC
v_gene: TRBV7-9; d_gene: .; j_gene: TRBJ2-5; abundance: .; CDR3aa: CASSLGLAEGETQYF; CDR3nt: TGTGCCAGCAGCTTAGGATTAGCGGAGGGTGAGACCCAGTACTTC
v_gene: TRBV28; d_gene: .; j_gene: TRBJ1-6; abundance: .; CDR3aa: CASSPGVKGHNSPLHF; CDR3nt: TGTGCCAGCAGTCCCGGGGTCAAAGGACATAATTCACCCCTCCACTTT
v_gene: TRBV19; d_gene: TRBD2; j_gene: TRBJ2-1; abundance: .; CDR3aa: CASSPPGGTYNEQFF; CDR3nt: TGTGCCAGTAGTCCCCCCGGGGGGACCTACAATGAGCAGTTCTTC
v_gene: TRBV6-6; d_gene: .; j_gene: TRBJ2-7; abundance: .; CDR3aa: CASSYLEGEQYF; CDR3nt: TGTGCCAGCAGTTACCTGGAGGGGGAGCAGTACTTC
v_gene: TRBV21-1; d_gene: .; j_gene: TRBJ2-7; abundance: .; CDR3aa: CASSKRVAEGSYEQYF; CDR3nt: .
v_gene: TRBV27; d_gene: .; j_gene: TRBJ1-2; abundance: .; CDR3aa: CASSPQGIYGYTF; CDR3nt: TGTGCCAGCAGTCCGCAGGGGATCTATGGCTACACCTTC
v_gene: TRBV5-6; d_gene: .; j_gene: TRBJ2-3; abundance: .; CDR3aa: CASSSRDFPSVNTQYF; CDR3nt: TGTGCCAGCAGCAGCAGGGACTTTCCAAGCGTAAATACGCAGTATTTT
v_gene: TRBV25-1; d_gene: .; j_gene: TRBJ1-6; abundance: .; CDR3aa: CASRRGGEGPLHF; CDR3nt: TGTGCCAGCCGAAGGGGGGGGGAAGGACCCCTCCACTTT
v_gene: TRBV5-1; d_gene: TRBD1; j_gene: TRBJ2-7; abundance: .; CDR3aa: CASSLDGTGVYEQYF; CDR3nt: TGCGCCAGCAGCTTGGATGGGACAGGTGTTTACGAGCAGTACTTC
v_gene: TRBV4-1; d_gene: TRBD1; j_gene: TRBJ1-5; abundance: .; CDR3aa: CASSQEGTASNQPQHF; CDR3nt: TGCGCCAGCAGCCAAGAAGGGACAGCTAGCAATCAGCCCCAGCATTTT
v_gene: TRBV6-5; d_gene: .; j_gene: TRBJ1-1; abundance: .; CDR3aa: CASRETGGNTEAFF; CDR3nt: TGTGCCAGCAGAGAGACCGGGGGGAACACTGAAGCTTTCTTT
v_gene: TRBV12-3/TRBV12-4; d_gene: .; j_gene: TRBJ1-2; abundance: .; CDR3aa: CASSFYNAAGYTF; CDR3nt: TGTGCCAGCAGTTTTTATAACGCGGCGGGCTACACCTTC
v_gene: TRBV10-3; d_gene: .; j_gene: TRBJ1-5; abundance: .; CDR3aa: CAISEPGSGQPQHF; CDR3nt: TGTGCCATCAGTGAGCCTGGCTCAGGGCAGCCCCAGCATTTT
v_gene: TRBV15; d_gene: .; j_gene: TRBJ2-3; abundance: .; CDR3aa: CATRTDSTDTQYF; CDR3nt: TGTGCCACCAGGACAGACAGCACAGATACGCAGTATTTT
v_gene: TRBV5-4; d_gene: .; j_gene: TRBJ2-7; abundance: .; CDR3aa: CASSLGGGTGRGEQYF; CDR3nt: TGTGCCAGCAGCCTCGGCGGTGGAACAGGGCGAGGCGAGCAGTACTTC
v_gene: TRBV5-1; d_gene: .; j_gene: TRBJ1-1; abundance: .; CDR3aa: CASSTLQGTAEAFF; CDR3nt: TGCGCCAGCAGCACACTACAGGGTACCGCTGAAGCTTTCTTT
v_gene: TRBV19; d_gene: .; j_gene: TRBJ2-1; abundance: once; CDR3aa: CASSITSISYNEQFF; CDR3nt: TGTGCCAGTAGTATTACTAGCATCTCCTACAATGAGCAGTTCTTC
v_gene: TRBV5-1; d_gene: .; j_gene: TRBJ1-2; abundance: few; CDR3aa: CASSPGAGETGYTF; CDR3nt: TGCGCCAGCAGCCCTGGTGCGGGGGAGACTGGCTACACCTTC
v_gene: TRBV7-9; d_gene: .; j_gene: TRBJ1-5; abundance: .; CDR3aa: CASSPGQSGVQPQHF; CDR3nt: TGTGCCAGCAGCCCAGGCCAGTCGGGGGTTCAGCCCCAGCATTTT
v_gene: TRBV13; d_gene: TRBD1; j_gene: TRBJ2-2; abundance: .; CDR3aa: CASRYRGRNTGELFF; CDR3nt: TGTGCCAGCAGATACAGGGGGCGGAACACCGGGGAGCTGTTTTTT